This T cell receptor (beta chain) comes out of a study of T cells after yellow fever vaccination. Each CDR3 protein gets one entry after TCRdb re-called the 5' RACE reads with MiXCR. Of roughly 500,000 distinct CDR3 sequences in the sample, 19% were seen once. Worth noting for this clonotype: Its specificity is not known.

This CDR3 contains 16 residues. Germline values: CDR1 SGDLS, CDR2 YYNGEE. Trimming cost V 2 bases and J 1 base; bases outside gene matches: 8. Findings and limits, study-wide: Booster sampling recovered most clones from primary vaccination (approximately 97% CD4, approximately 88% CD8). Just a small share of clonotypes turned up in the CD4 compartment as well as the CD8 compartment.

Material: PBMCs, obtained 15 days after the yellow fever booster vaccination. This chain connects TRBV9 to TRBJ2-5, with 7 bases aligning to TRBD2. This receptor was obtained from a man younger than 45 who received the YFV17D yellow fever vaccine. The CDR3, as DNA: TGTGCCAGCAGCGTTAGCGGGTCTAACGTCCAAGAGACCCAGTACTTC. This translates into CASSVSGSNVQETQYF.